This T cell receptor beta chain derives from a study of T-cell reconstitution after alpha-beta-depleted transplantation in children. Trimming removed 0 bases at V and 4 bases at J, with 11 bases between. The CDR3 totals 15 residues. CDR1 and CDR2 from the germline V gene are SGHKS and YYEKEE (reference sequence). Unique molecular identifiers tagged the TCRbeta library. TCRdb reanalysed the PCR reads using MiXCR and keeps one entry per CDR3 protein. The sample includes about 110,000 distinct CDR3 sequences, around 6.4% of them seen just once. The sequence was obtained from a male patient under 10 years old who had a stem cell transplant for acute lymphoblastic leukemia, so the T cells may come from the graft donor. The specimen was PBMCs, mostly from graft donor cells, collected 360 days after TCRalphabeta/CD19-depleted stem cell transplant. This sequence joins TRBV5-5 and TRBJ2-1; TRBD1 or TRBD2 may be the D gene (5 bases each). The CDR3 sequence is CASSLVRDRYNEQFF. Here the CDR3 DNA reads TGTGCCAGCAGCTTGGTTAGGGACCGATACAATGAGCAGTTCTTC.